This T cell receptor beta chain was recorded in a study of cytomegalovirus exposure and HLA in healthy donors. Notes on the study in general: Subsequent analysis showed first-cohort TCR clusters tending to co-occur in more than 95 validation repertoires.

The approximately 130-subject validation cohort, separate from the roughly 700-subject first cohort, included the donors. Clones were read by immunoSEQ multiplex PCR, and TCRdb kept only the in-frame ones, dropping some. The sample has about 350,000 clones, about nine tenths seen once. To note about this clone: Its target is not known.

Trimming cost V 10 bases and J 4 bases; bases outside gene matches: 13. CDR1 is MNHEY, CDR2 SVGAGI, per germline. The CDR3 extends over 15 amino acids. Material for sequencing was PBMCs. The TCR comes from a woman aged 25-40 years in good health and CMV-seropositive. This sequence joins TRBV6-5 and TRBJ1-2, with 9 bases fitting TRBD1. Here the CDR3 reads CATLTPGQGRYGYTF. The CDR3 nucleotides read TGTGCCACCCTCACCCCTGGACAGGGGCGCTATGGCTACACCTTC.